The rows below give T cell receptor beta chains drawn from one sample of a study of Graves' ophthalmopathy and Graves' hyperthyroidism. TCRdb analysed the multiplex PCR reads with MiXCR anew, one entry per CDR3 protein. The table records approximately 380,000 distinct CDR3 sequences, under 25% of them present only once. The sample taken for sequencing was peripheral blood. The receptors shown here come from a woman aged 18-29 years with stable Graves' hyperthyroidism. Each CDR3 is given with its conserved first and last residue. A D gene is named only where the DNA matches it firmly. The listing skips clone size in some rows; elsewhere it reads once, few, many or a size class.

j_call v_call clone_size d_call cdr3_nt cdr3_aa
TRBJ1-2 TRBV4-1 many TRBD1 TGCGCCAGCTTGGGACAGCCCAATTATGGCTACACCTTC CASLGQPNYGYTF
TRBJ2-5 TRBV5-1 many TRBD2 TGCGCCAGCAGCCCCTCTAGCGGGAGGCCGGAGACCCAGTACTTC CASSPSSGRPETQYF
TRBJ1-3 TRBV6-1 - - TGTGCCAGCATCATGACAGGTCCCAGCTCTGGAAACACCATATATTTT CASIMTGPSSGNTIYF
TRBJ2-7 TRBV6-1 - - TGTGCCAGCGGACCCTATCTAGGGTCCTACGAGCAGTACTTC CASGPYLGSYEQYF
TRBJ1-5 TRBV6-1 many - TGTGCCAGCAGTGAGGGGATTAGCAATCAGCCCCAGCATTTT CASSEGISNQPQHF
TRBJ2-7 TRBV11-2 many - TGTGCCAGCAGCTTAGGCCCTGGTCGGATCAGAAACGAGCAGTACTTC CASSLGPGRIRNEQYF
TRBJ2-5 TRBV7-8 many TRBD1 TGTGCCAGCAGCTTAGTCGACAGGGGGCAAGAGACCCAGTACTTC CASSLVDRGQETQYF
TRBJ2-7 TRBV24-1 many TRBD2 TGTGCCACCAGTGATTTGCAGCGGGGCAGCTCCTACGAGCAGTACTTC CATSDLQRGSSYEQYF
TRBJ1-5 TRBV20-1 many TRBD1 TGCAGTGCTAGTATGGGGACAGGGGGAAATAGCAATCAGCCCCAGCATTTT CSASMGTGGNSNQPQHF
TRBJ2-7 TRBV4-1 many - TGCGCCAGCAGCCAAGTACCCCGGAGAGGGGGCTACGAGCAGTACTTC CASSQVPRRGGYEQYF